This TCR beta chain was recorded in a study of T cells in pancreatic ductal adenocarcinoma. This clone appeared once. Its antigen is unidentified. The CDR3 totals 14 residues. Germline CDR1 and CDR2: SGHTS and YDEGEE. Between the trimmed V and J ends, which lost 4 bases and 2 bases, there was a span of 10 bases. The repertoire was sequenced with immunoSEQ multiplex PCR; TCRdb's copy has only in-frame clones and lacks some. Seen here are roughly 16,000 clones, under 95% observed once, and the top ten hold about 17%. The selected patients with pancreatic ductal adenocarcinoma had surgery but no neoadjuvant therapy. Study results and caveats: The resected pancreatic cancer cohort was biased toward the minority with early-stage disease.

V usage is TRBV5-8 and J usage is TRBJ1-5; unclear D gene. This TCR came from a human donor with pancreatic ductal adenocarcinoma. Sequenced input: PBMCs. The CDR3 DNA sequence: TGTGCCAGCAGCCTTACCTGGGGCAATCAGCCCCAGCATTTT. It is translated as CASSLTWGNQPQHF.